This TCR beta chain was captured in a study of T cell changes during pregnancy in multiple sclerosis (dated by TCRdb to about 2019). A note on the overall study: In women with multiple sclerosis, the researchers looked at how the T cell repertoire shifted as pregnancy progressed.

Receptor libraries were prepared by the immunoSEQ multiplex PCR assay. Drawn from immuneACCESS, this table holds only the in-frame rearrangements with V and J called that TCRdb kept. Clones are partly lost; checked studies trace under half to an unresolved V gene and leave the rest unexplained. The sample table contains tens of thousands of clones; only one count was recorded for about 90% of them. The biggest ten clones account for about 0.4% of the sample. The CDR3 contains 14 residues, cysteine and phenylalanine counted. Only CDR3 DNA remains: 42 bases, in frame from the first base. Trimming takes 1 base from V and 4 bases from J, and the germline ends sit 13 bases apart. In the germline V gene (reference sequence), CDR1 corresponds to GTSNPN and CDR2 to SVGIG. For this clone: Its specific antigen is unknown. Base qualities are not recorded, but no much larger clone differs from it by a single base.

The sequencing here drew on CD4+ T cells from peripheral blood mononuclear cells, taken before pregnancy. The chain uses TRBV30 and TRBJ1-2; the best D guess is TRBD1, with 6 bases matching. The sequence derives from a female donor with multiple sclerosis, enrolled in a pregnancy study. This receptor carries the CDR3 CAWSGGGGFYGYTF. The nucleotide sequence reads as follows: TGTGCCTGGAGTGGGGGGGGCGGGTTCTATGGCTACACCTTC.